The 18 T cell receptor beta chains listed next were all sequenced from one sample in a study of blood T cell repertoires in COVID-19. TCRdb's table, derived via immunoSEQ multiplex PCR, lists solely in-frame clones and lacks some. The data hold 200,000 to 250,000 clones, with about 85% observed a single time. Sequencing was done on a sample of peripheral blood. The receptor source for this set is a man aged 30-40 years who had recovered from COVID-19.

The CDR3 sequence is CASSLVRRAGEAFF. DNA for the CDR3: TGTGCCAGCAGCTTAGTTCGTAGGGCAGGGGAGGCTTTCTTT. J is TRBJ1-1 and V is TRBV11-2, with D tentatively TRBD1 (6 bases). This CDR3 spans 14 amino acids. In germline, CDR1 is SGHAT, CDR2 FQNNGV. Trimming took 1 base from V and 11 from J, leaving 17 bases between them.

CDR3 region: CASSQTGGLGEQFF. The DNA of the CDR3 is TGTGCCAGCAGCCAAACGGGGGGGCTCGGTGAGCAGTTCTTC. The V gene is TRBV14, the J gene TRBJ2-1; 8 bases are shared with TRBD2. With 2 bases clipped from V and 9 bases from J, the junction kept 6 bases outside the gene matches. CDR3 length: 14 residues. Germline V lookup: CDR1 SGHDN, CDR2 FVKESK.

This rearrangement joins TRBV7-3 to TRBJ2-2; D call uncertain. V was shortened by 5 bases and J by 5 bases, with 9 bases between the two germline ends. Germline CDR1 and CDR2: SGHTA and FQGTGA. The CDR3 has 13 residues. CDR3 sequence: CASSPGGTGELFF. The CDR3 region has the DNA TGTGCCAGCAGCCCAGGTGGTACCGGGGAGCTGTTTTTT.

This clone was recorded a few times. The genes are TRBV2 and TRBJ1-5, with 7 nucleotides matching TRBD1. The CDR3 totals 15 residues. Germline lookup yields CDR1 SNHLY and CDR2 FYNNEI. V shed 5 bases, J shed 1 base, and the junction held 5 bases outside the gene matches. The CDR3, as DNA: TGTGCCAGCAGTACACAGGGGCAGAGCAATCAGCCCCAGCATTTT. As protein: CASSTQGQSNQPQHF.

The chain combines TRBV10-3 with TRBJ1-2, with D possibly being TRBD1 (5 bases). Germline V gene sequence: CDR1 ENHRY, CDR2 SYGVKD. The ends were cut back, 10 bases at V and 3 bases at J, with 21 bases in the middle. The CDR3 has 15 residues. This chain's CDR3 is CATNAPGAVDYGYTF. DNA of the CDR3: TGTGCCACCAACGCCCCTGGGGCCGTGGACTATGGCTACACCTTC.

This sequence joins TRBV12-3 or TRBV12-4 and TRBJ1-2, with 8 bases that match TRBD1. The V and J ends lost 7 bases and 8 bases, in that order; junction bases with no gene match: 9. CDR3 length: 13 amino acids. As DNA, the CDR3 is TGTGCCAGCACCTCGGACAGGGCTCTAGGCTACACCTTC. Its translation is CASTSDRALGYTF.

This clone was seen only once. The rearrangement uses TRBV4-1 and TRBJ2-5; 9 nucleotides align to TRBD2. Trimming took 1 base from V and 3 from J; bases not matched to a gene: 3. The CDR3 runs to 15 residues. The germline gives CDR1 MGHRA, CDR2 YSYEKL. The CDR3 spells CASSQASSGKETQYF. The CDR3 DNA sequence: TGCGCCAGCAGCCAAGCATCTAGCGGGAAAGAGACCCAGTACTTC.

This clone showed up just once. The rearrangement uses TRBV10-3 and TRBJ2-2, with TRBD2 matching 8 bases. Losses at the gene ends were 7 bases for V and 4 bases for J; bases not matched to a gene: 8. The CDR3 sequence is 15 residues long. Germline V gene sequence: CDR1 ENHRY, CDR2 SYGVKD. The CDR3 DNA follows: TGTGCCATCACTTCGGGGGGGCCGGTCACCGGGGAGCTGTTTTTT. The encoded protein is CAITSGGPVTGELFF.

V usage is TRBV6-2 or TRBV6-3 and J usage is TRBJ2-3; 8 bases are a match to TRBD2. CDR1 and CDR2 (germline): MNHEY, SVGEGT. The CDR3 totals 14 residues. The ends lost 5 bases at V and 2 bases at J; junction bases unmatched: 3. The CDR3 region has the DNA TGTGCCAGCAGTCCGGGGGGGTACACAGATACGCAGTATTTT. Translation: CASSPGGYTDTQYF.

The rearrangement links TRBV2 to TRBJ2-3; 8 bases are a match to TRBD1. V dropped 6 bases and J dropped 4; count of bases not matched to a gene: 6. Germline CDR1 SNHLY, CDR2 FYNNEI. CDR3 length: 14 residues. The CDR3 reads CASRRTGSADTQYF. CDR3 bases: TGTGCCAGCAGACGGACAGGGTCGGCAGATACGCAGTATTTT.

The V and J genes are TRBV5-6 and TRBJ1-2; 8 bases are shared with TRBD1. This CDR3 comprises 12 residues. Germline V gene lookup returns CDR1 SGHDT and CDR2 YYEEEE. The J segment lost 8 bases and the V segment lost 5 bases, leaving 5 bases of the junction unmatched. The CDR3 is CASSYGDRGYTF. The CDR3 DNA is TGTGCCAGCAGTTATGGGGACAGGGGCTACACCTTC.

In its sample, this clone was seen once. CDR3 in amino acids: CASSLHGQGGQPQHF. The CDR3 DNA follows: TGTGCCAGCAGCTTGCATGGACAGGGAGGTCAGCCCCAGCATTTT. The V gene is TRBV5-4, the J gene TRBJ1-5; 8 bases line up with TRBD1. The V gene's germline CDR1 is SGHNT and CDR2 YYREEE (reference sequence). V lost 1 base and J lost 6; bases outside the gene matches: 6. This CDR3 contains 15 residues.

The chain has TRBV19 and TRBJ2-5, with a tentative D call TRBD1 (5 bases). This CDR3 is 11 amino acids long. Per germline, CDR1 LNHDA and CDR2 SQIVND (reference sequence). The CDR3 loop reads CRPKGPETQYF. Written as DNA, the CDR3 is TGTAGGCCCAAGGGGCCGGAGACCCAGTACTTC.

The chain employs TRBV6-5 and TRBJ2-3; 10 positions agree with TRBD1. After removal of 2 bases from V and 1 base from J, the junction contained 3 bases not matched to a gene. Germline values: CDR1 MNHEY, CDR2 SVGAGI. The CDR3 spans 16 residues. CDR3 sequence (DNA): TGTGCCAGCAGTTACGGGGACAGGGGTGGCACAGATACGCAGTATTTT. This codes for CASSYGDRGGTDTQYF.

The chain links TRBV7-3 to TRBJ2-5, with D perhaps matching TRBD1 (6 bases). Trimming took 4 bases from V and 5 from J, leaving 17 bases between them. Looked up from germline, CDR1 is SGHTA and CDR2 is FQGTGA. The CDR3 is 15 residues long. The CDR3 DNA reads as TGTGCCAGCAGCTCCCAGGGGCACCTCGGGGAGACCCAGTACTTC. Translating it yields CASSSQGHLGETQYF.

V usage is TRBV2 and J usage is TRBJ2-1; weak D call: TRBD1 (6 bases). The CDR3 loop spans 16 amino acids. Between the trimmed V and J ends, which lost 3 bases and 7 bases, there was a span of 19 bases. Germline CDR1 reads SNHLY; CDR2 reads FYNNEI. This CDR3 is CASSDPDSRRGNEQFF. For the CDR3, the DNA is TGTGCCAGCAGTGATCCGGACAGCCGAAGGGGGAATGAGCAGTTCTTC.

The CDR3 loop reads CASSQDQGNQPQHF. DNA of the CDR3: TGCGCCAGCAGCCAAGATCAGGGCAATCAGCCCCAGCATTTT. The chain combines TRBV4-1 with TRBJ1-5; D uncertain. There are 14 residues in the CDR3. In germline, CDR1 is MGHRA, CDR2 YSYEKL. V was cut by 0 bases and J by 2 bases, with 5 bases left in between.

This clone has just a few counts. V usage is TRBV4-2 and J usage is TRBJ2-2; TRBD1 agrees at 7 bases. The CDR3 is made up of 15 amino acids. Looked up from germline, CDR1 is LGHNA and CDR2 is YNFKEQ. V shed 3 bases and J 4 bases; nucleotides not matched to a gene: 5. CDR3 sequence: CASSQFTGATGELFF. Here the CDR3 DNA reads TGTGCCAGCAGCCAGTTTACAGGGGCCACCGGGGAGCTGTTTTTT.